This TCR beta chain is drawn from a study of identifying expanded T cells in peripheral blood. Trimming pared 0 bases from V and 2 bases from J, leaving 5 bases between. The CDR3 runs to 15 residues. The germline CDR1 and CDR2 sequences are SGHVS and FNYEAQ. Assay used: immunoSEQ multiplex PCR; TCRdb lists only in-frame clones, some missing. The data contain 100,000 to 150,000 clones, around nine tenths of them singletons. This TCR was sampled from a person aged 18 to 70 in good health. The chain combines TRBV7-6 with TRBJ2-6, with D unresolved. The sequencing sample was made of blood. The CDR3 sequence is CASSLAGTGANVLTF. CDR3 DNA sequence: TGTGCCAGCAGCTTAGCGGGCACTGGGGCCAACGTCCTGACTTTC.